A selection of T cell receptor beta chains follows, all from one sample in a study of T cell repertoires in cytomegalovirus infection. TCRdb processed the reads anew with MiXCR; each CDR3 protein has one entry. The profile shows about 360,000 distinct CDR3 sequences, around a sixth of them singletons. Sequenced input: PBMCs. These TCRs come from a human donor in good health (CMV status not recorded). Some clones in this sample may be carry-over from other donors' samples. The CDR3 runs from the conserved cysteine through the conserved F or W. The D gene is left open where the match is weak. The size field is filled for only some rows; it gives once, few, many or a size class.

j_call | d_call | v_call | clone_size | cdr3_aa | cdr3_nt
TRBJ1-2 | . | TRBV7-2 | many | CASSLPGSGYTF | TGTGCCAGCAGCTTACCGGGGTCTGGCTACACCTTC
TRBJ1-6 | . | TRBV7-9 | many | CASSFGGPAQVPLHF | TGTGCCAGCAGCTTTGGGGGCCCAGCCCAGGTACCCCTCCACTTT
TRBJ1-1 | . | TRBV28 | many | CASSFVVSNTEAFF | TGTGCCAGCAGTTTTGTCGTATCGAACACTGAAGCTTTCTTT
TRBJ2-5 | . | TRBV7-2 | many | CASSPPGWGETQYF | TGTGCCAGCAGCCCCCCCGGGTGGGGGGAGACCCAGTACTTC
TRBJ2-7 | . | TRBV10-3 | . | CAIKRGLLRDEQYF | TGTGCCATCAAACGCGGACTACTTAGGGACGAGCAGTACTTC
TRBJ2-1 | . | TRBV7-2 | many | CASSFGPTVYNEQFF | TGTGCCAGCAGCTTCGGTCCGACGGTGTACAATGAGCAGTTCTTC
TRBJ2-1 | TRBD2 | TRBV28 | few | CASSLAGGPSNEQFF | TGTGCCAGTTCACTAGCGGGGGGGCCAAGCAATGAGCAGTTCTTC
TRBJ2-1 | . | TRBV7-9 | many | CASRPRDHNEQFF | TGTGCCAGCAGACCCCGGGACCACAATGAGCAGTTCTTC
TRBJ2-1 | . | TRBV6-6 | few | CASSYQGGDISYNEQFF | TGTGCCAGCAGTTATCAGGGAGGAGATATCTCCTACAATGAGCAGTTCTTC
TRBJ1-2 | TRBD1 | TRBV20-1 | . | CSARKGQRLYGYTF | TGCAGTGCTAGGAAGGGACAGCGTTTATATGGCTACACCTTC
TRBJ1-4 | TRBD1 | TRBV5-5 | many | CASSLPRQGILAREKLFF | TGTGCCAGCAGCTTGCCGCGACAGGGGATTTTGGCTAGAGAAAAACTGTTTTTT
TRBJ1-5 | TRBD1 | TRBV20-1 | . | CSARGDRENQPQHF | TGCAGTGCTAGAGGGGACAGGGAAAATCAGCCCCAGCATTTT
TRBJ1-2 | . | TRBV4-1 | . | CASSQVAGAGYTF | TGCGCCAGCAGCCAAGTGGCAGGAGCTGGCTACACCTTC